This TCR beta chain was sequenced during a study of somatic mutations in cytotoxic T cells in rheumatoid arthritis. General observations from the study: The antigen targets of the expanded CD8+ clones lacked identification. Some patients, about an eighth of the roughly 60, had a largest CD8+ clone that exceeded 20% of CD8+ cells.

As to this clone: What it binds is not known.

The CDR3 contains 15 residues. Looked up from germline, CDR1 is SNHLY and CDR2 is FYNNEI. J was trimmed by 1 base and V by 4 bases; bases with no gene match: 5. Profiling relied on immunoSEQ multiplex PCR, and the TCRdb table lists in-frame clones only, not all of them. The top ten clones hold 18% of a sample with around 20,000 clones, 68% of them seen once. The J gene is TRBJ1-2, the V gene TRBV2; 8 positions match TRBD1. Sequencing used CD8+ T cells sorted from blood. The TCR originated in an adult with rheumatoid arthritis. CDR3 DNA sequence: TGTGCCAGCAGTGGGACAGGGAATCATAACTATGGCTACACCTTC. Its protein product is CASSGTGNHNYGYTF.